This T cell receptor beta chain came from a study of OX40 agonist ivuxolimab in advanced cancers. Study-level information: Patients' therapy was ivuxolimab, an antibody that acts as an agonist of OX40 (CD134).

This CDR3 region has 13 residues. Trimming cost V 0 bases and J 11 bases, with 13 bases left between them. Looked up from germline, CDR1 is MNHNY and CDR2 is SVGAGI (reference sequence). The data were produced by immunoSEQ multiplex PCR, yet TCRdb's version contains in-frame clones alone and is incomplete. The table shows over 80,000 clones, with roughly 91% occurring only once. The clonotype was recovered from an adult with an advanced solid tumor such as melanoma, head and neck, liver or kidney cancer. Material: CD4+ or CD8+ T cells sorted from blood, obtained in a trial of the OX40 agonist ivuxolimab. The chain is built from TRBV6-6 and TRBJ1-1; the D is unclear. The CDR3 DNA is TGTGCCAGCAGTTACTCGGCCGGGAGGTTTGCTTTCTTT. Its protein is CASSYSAGRFAFF.